One sample yielded the 10 T cell receptor beta chains listed below, sequenced in a study of T cells in Graves' hyperthyroidism and ophthalmopathy (dated by TCRdb to between 2018 and 2021). Library construction relied on multiplex PCR. For sequencing, an Illumina HiSeq 2000 was employed. TCR beta CDR3 regions were amplified from RNA transcripts. The first round of RT-PCR for the TCR CDR3 was performed with the HTBI primer set and the Qiagen OneStep RT-PCR kit. TCRdb handled the public reads itself, with Q25 trimming in fastp and clone calling in MiXCR, and kept productive beta chains. When rows share a CDR3 protein, they turn into one entry using the most common DNA and genes. The sample table records roughly 500,000 distinct CDR3 sequences; 40% to 55% of these occur just once. The top ten hold under 20% of the sample. The sequenced sample consisted of peripheral blood or thyroid tissue (not recorded which). These receptor sequences come from an adult woman with Graves' disease, either hyperthyroidism or ophthalmopathy (not recorded which).

The chain joins TRBV29-1 to TRBJ1-3; D is unclear. The CDR3 sequence is 14 residues long. V lost 4 bases to trimming and J lost 0 bases, with 10 bases between them. CDR1 is SQVTM and CDR2 is ANQGSEA in the germline V gene. DNA for the CDR3: TGCAGCGTTGTGGACGGCTACTCTGGAAACACCATATATTTT. It specifies CSVVDGYSGNTIYF.

The table lists this clonotype with many counts. The gene calls are TRBV29-1 and TRBJ2-7; a possible D gene is TRBD1 (6 bases). The length of the CDR3 is 13 residues. Trimming removed 7 bases from V and 2 bases from J, with 15 bases in between. Germline CDR1 SQVTM, CDR2 ANQGSEA. The CDR3 loop reads CSAQGTAPYEQYF. CDR3 nucleotide sequence: TGCAGCGCCCAGGGGACCGCCCCCTACGAGCAGTACTTC.

This clonotype was seen just once. This sequence joins TRBV20-1 and TRBJ2-1, with D possibly matching TRBD1 (5 bases). This CDR3 has 12 residues. Per the germline V gene, CDR1 is DFQATT and CDR2 is SNEGSKA (reference sequence). V was clipped by 6 bases and J by 12 bases, with 18 bases between them. CDR3 sequence: CSARTAGLLQFF. In nucleotides, the CDR3 is TGCAGTGCAAGGACGGCAGGGCTATTGCAGTTCTTC.

The V and J genes are TRBV7-3 and TRBJ2-2; D not resolved. The CDR3 covers 17 residues. The germline V gene encodes CDR1 SGHTA and CDR2 FQGTGA. The V gene lost 2 bases and the J gene lost 3 bases, with 16 bases spanning the gap. CDR3 protein: CASSLGQHYGYTGELFF. CDR3 coding DNA: TGTGCCAGCAGCTTAGGGCAGCATTATGGCTACACCGGGGAGCTGTTTTTT.

The CDR3 sequence: CASSLGDRAGYEQYF. In DNA, the CDR3 is TGTGCCAGCAGCCTAGGCGACAGGGCAGGCTACGAGCAGTACTTC. J is TRBJ2-7 and V is TRBV14, with TRBD1 identical over 7 bases. Trimming cost V 4 bases and J 3 bases; bases outside gene matches: 9. The germline gives CDR1 SGHDN, CDR2 FVKESK. This CDR3 spans 15 amino acids. The full variable domain, rest sourced from reference TRBV14 and TRBJ2-7, is EAGVTQFPSHSVIEKGQTVTLRCDPISGHDNLYWYRRVMGKEIKFLLHFVKESKQDESGMPNNRFLAERTGGTYSTLKVQPAELEDSGVYFCASSLGDRAGYEQYFGPGTRLTVT.

This clonotype appeared once. The chain uses TRBV7-9 and TRBJ2-7, with D possibly being TRBD1 (5 bases). CDR1 is SEHNR and CDR2 is FQNEAQ in the germline V gene (reference sequence). Trimming left V 5 bases short and J 2 bases short, with 13 bases between. This CDR3 is built from 14 residues. The CDR3 loop reads CASSPYKGTYEQYF. The DNA of the CDR3 is TGTGCCAGCAGCCCCTATAAGGGGACCTACGAGCAGTACTTC.

This clonotype was detected ten times or more. V is TRBV20-1 and J is TRBJ1-6, with a possible D match to TRBD1 (5 bases). The germline CDR1 and CDR2 sequences are DFQATT and SNEGSKA (reference sequence). The CDR3 contains 13 residues. The V end lost 4 bases, the J end lost 7 bases, and 11 bases lay between the germline ends. Here the CDR3 reads CSAKVRGNSPLHF. The CDR3 bases are TGCAGTGCTAAAGTACGGGGCAATTCACCCCTCCACTTT.

The rearrangement links TRBV15 to TRBJ2-5; TRBD2 matches 11 bases. Trimming cost V 3 bases and J 5 bases; bases outside gene matches: 8. The CDR3 covers 16 residues. The germline V gene encodes CDR1 LNHNV and CDR2 YYDKDF (reference sequence). The CDR3 protein is CATSSWASGRLETQYF. The DNA of the CDR3 is TGTGCCACCAGCAGCTGGGCTAGCGGGAGGTTGGAGACCCAGTACTTC.

The chain carries TRBV7-8 and TRBJ2-7; D is unclear. Germline values: CDR1 SGHVS, CDR2 FQNEAQ. Trimming took 1 base from V and 0 from J, leaving 10 bases between them. The CDR3 sequence is 15 residues long. CDR3 amino acids: CASSLVTESSYEQYF. The CDR3 DNA reads as TGTGCCAGCAGCTTAGTAACGGAGAGCTCCTACGAGCAGTACTTC.

The V call is TRBV15, the J call TRBJ1-2, with 8 nucleotides matching TRBD1. V shed 3 bases and J 4 bases; nucleotides not matched to a gene: 13. CDR1 is LNHNV and CDR2 is YYDKDF in the germline V gene (reference sequence). The CDR3 runs to 17 residues. The CDR3 here is CATSSSHPGQGAYGYTF. CDR3 sequence (DNA): TGTGCCACCAGCAGCAGCCATCCCGGACAGGGCGCCTATGGCTACACCTTC.